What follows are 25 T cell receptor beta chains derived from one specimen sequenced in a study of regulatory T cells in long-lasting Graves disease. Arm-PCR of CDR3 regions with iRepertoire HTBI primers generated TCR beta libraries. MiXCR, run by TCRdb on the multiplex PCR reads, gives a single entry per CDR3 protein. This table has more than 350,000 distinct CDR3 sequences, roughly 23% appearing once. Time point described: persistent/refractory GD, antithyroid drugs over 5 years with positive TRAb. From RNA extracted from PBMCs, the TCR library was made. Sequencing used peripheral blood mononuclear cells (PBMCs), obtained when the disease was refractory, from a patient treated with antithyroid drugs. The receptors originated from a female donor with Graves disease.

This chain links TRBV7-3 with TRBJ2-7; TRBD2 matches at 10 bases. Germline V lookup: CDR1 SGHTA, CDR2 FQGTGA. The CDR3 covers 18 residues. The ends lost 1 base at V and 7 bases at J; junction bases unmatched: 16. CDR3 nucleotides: TGTGCCAGCAGCTTAAGAATCCCGGTGAAGCGGGAGGGCCAAGAGCAGTACTTC. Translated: CASSLRIPVKREGQEQYF.

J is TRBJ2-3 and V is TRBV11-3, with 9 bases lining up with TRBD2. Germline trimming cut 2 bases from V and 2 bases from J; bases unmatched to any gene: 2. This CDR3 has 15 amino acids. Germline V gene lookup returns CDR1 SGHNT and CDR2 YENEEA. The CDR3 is CASSLLAGITDTQYF. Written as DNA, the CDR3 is TGTGCCAGCAGCTTACTAGCGGGGATCACAGATACGCAGTATTTT.

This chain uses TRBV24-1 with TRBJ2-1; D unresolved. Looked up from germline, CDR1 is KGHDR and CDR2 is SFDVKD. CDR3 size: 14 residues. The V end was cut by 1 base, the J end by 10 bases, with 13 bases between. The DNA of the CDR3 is TGTGCCACCAGTGATTTCCGAGCCTGGGAAGAGCAGTTCTTC. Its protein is CATSDFRAWEEQFF.

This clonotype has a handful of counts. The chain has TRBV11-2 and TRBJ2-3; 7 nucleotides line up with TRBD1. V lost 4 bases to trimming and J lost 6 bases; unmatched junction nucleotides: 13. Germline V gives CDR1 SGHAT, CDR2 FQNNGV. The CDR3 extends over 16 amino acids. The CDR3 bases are TGTGCCAGCAGCTACCCCGGGACAGAGACTGGGGATACGCAGTATTTT. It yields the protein CASSYPGTETGDTQYF.

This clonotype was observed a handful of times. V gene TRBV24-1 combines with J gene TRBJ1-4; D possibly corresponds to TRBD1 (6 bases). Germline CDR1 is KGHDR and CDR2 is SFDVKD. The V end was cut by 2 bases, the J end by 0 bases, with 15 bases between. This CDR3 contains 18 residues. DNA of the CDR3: TGTGCCACCAGTGATTCCCGGACAGTTGGAACAACTAATGAAAAACTGTTTTTT. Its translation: CATSDSRTVGTTNEKLFF.

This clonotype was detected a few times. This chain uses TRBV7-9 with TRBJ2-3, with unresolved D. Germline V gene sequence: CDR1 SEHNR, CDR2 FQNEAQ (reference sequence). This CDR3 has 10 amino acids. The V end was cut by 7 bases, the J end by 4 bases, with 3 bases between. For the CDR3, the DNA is TGTGCCAGCATCGCAGATACGCAGTATTTT. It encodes CASIADTQYF.

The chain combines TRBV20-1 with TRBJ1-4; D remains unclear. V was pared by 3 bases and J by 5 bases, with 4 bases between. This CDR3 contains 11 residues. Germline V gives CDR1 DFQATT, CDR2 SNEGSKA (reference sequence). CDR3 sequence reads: CSASPNEKLFF. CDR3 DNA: TGCAGTGCTAGCCCGAATGAAAAACTGTTTTTT.

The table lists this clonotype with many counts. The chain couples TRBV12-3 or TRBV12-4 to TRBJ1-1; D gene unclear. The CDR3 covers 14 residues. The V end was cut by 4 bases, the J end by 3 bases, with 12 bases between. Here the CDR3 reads CASSSSGIYTEAFF. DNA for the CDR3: TGTGCCAGCAGTTCCTCCGGGATCTACACTGAAGCTTTCTTT.

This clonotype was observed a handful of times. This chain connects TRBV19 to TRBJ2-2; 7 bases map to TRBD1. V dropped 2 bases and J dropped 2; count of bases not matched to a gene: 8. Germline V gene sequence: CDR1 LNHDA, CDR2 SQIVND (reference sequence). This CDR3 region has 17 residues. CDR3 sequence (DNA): TGTGCCAGTAGTATACGGACCGGGACAGTAAACACCGGGGAGCTGTTTTTT. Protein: CASSIRTGTVNTGELFF.

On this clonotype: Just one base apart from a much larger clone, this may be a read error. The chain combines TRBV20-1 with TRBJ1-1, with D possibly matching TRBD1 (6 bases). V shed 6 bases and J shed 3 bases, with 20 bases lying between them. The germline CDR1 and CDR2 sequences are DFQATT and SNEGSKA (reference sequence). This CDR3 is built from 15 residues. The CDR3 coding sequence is TGCAGTGCGCCGGGACATCGACCCCTGGACACTGAAGCTTTCTTT. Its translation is CSAPGHRPLDTEAFF.

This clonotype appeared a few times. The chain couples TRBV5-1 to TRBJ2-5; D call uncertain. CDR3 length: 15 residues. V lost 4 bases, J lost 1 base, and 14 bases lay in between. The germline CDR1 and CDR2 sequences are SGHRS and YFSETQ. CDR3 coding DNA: TGCGCCAGCAGCCAGCGAGGAGTTCCCCAAGAGACCCAGTACTTC. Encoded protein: CASSQRGVPQETQYF. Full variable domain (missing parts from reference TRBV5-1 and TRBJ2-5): KAGVTQTPRYLIKTRGQQVTLSCSPISGHRSVSWYQQTPGQGLQFLFEYFSETQRNKGNFPGRFSGRQFSNSRSEMNVSTLELGDSALYLCASSQRGVPQETQYFGPGTRLLVL.

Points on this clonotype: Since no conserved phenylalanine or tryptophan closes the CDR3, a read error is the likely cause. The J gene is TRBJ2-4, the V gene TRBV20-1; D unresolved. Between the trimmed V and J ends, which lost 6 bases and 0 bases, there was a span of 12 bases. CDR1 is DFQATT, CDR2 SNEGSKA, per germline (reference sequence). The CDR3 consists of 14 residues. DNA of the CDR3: TGCAGTGCGCCAGACCCACTAGCCAAAAACATTCAGTACCTC. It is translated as CSAPDPLAKNIQYL.

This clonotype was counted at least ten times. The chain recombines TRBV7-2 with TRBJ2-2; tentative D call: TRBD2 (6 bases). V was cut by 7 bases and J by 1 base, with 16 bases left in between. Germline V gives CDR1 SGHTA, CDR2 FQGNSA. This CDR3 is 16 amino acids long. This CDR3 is CASTYWVAVNTGELFF. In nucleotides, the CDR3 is TGTGCCAGCACCTATTGGGTAGCGGTGAACACCGGGGAGCTGTTTTTT.

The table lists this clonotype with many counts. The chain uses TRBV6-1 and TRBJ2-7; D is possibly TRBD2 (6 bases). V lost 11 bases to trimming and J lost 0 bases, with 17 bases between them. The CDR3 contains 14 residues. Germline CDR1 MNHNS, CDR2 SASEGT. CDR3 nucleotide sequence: TGTGCCTCCGTGTGGTGGGAGGCCTCCTACGAGCAGTACTTC. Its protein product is CASVWWEASYEQYF.

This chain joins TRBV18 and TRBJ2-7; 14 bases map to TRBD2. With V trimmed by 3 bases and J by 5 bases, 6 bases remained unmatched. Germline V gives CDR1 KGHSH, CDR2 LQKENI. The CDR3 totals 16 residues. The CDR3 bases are TGTGCCAGCTCACCTCCAAGGACTAGCGGGAGGAACGAGCAGTACTTC. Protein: CASSPPRTSGRNEQYF. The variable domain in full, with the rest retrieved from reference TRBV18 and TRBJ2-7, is NAGVMQNPRHLVRRRGQEARLRCSPMKGHSHVYWYRQLPEEGLKFMVYLQKENIIDESGMPKERFSAEFPKEGPSILRIQQVVRGDSAAYFCASSPPRTSGRNEQYFGPGTRLTVT.

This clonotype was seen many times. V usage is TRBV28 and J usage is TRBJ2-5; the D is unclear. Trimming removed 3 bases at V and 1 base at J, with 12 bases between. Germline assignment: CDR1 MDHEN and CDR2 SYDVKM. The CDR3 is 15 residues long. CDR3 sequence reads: CASSLIRESQETQYF. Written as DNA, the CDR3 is TGTGCCAGCAGTTTGATCAGAGAGTCCCAAGAGACCCAGTACTTC.

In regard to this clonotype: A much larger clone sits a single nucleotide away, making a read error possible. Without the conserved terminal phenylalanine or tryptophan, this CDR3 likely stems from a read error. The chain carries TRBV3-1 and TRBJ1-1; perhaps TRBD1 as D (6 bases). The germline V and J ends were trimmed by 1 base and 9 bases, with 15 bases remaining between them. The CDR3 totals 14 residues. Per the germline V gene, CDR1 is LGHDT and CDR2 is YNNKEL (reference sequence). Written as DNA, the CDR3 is TGTGCCAGCAGCCAAGGATCGGCAGGGACAAAAGCTTTCCTT. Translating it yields CASSQGSAGTKAFL.

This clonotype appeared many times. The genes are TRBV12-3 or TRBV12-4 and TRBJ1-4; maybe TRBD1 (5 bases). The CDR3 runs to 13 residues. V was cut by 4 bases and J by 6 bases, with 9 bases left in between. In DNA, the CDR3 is TGTGCCAGCAGTTGGCAGGGTTATGAAAAACTGTTTTTT. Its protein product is CASSWQGYEKLFF.

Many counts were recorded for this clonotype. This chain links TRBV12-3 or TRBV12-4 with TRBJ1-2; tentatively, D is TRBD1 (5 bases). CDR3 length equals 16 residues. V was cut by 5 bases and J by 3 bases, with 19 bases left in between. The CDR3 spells CASSPYRPTEYYGYTF. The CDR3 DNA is TGTGCCAGCAGTCCCTACCGCCCGACAGAATACTATGGCTACACCTTC.

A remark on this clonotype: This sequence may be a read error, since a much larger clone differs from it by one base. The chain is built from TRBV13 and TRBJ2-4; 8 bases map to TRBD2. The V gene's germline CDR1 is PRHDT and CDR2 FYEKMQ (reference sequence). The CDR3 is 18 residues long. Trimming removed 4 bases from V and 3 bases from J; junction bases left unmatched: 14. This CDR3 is CASSWTPWSGGGKNIQYF. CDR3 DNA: TGTGCCAGCAGCTGGACACCTTGGAGCGGGGGTGGCAAAAACATTCAGTACTTC.

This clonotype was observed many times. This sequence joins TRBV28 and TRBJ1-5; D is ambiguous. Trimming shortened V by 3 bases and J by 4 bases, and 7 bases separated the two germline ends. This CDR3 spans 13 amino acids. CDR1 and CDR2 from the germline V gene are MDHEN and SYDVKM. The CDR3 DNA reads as TGTGCCAGCAGTTTGGGGAGGAATCAGCCCCAGCATTTT. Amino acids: CASSLGRNQPQHF.

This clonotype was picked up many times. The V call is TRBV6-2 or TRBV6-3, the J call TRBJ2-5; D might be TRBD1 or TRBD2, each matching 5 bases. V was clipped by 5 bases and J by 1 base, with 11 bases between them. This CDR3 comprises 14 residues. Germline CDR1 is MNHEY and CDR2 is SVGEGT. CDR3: CASSDSGGQETQYF. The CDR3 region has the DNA TGTGCCAGCAGTGATAGTGGGGGCCAAGAGACCCAGTACTTC.

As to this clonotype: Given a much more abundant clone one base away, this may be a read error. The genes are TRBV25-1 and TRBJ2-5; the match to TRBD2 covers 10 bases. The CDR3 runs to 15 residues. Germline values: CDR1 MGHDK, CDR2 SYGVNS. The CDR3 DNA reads TGTGCCAGCAGTGAATGGAGGCTAGCGGGAGAGACCCAGTGCTTC. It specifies CASSEWRLAGETQCF.

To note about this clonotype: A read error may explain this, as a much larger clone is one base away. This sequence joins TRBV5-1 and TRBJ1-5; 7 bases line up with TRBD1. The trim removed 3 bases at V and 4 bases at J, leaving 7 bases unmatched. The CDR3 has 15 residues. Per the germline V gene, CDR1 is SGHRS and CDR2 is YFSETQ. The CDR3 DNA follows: TGCGCCAGCAGCTACGGACAGGAAGGAAATCAGCCCCAGCATTTT. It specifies CASSYGQEGNQPQHF.

The CDR3 protein is CASTYSERLPGYGYTF. The CDR3 DNA sequence: TGTGCCAGTACCTACTCTGAAAGACTACCGGGCTATGGCTACACCTTC. This sequence joins TRBV4-2 and TRBJ1-2, with no clear D. The CDR3 is made up of 16 amino acids. Deletions cut 9 bases from V and 4 bases from J, with 24 bases between. Germline assignment: CDR1 LGHNA and CDR2 YNFKEQ.